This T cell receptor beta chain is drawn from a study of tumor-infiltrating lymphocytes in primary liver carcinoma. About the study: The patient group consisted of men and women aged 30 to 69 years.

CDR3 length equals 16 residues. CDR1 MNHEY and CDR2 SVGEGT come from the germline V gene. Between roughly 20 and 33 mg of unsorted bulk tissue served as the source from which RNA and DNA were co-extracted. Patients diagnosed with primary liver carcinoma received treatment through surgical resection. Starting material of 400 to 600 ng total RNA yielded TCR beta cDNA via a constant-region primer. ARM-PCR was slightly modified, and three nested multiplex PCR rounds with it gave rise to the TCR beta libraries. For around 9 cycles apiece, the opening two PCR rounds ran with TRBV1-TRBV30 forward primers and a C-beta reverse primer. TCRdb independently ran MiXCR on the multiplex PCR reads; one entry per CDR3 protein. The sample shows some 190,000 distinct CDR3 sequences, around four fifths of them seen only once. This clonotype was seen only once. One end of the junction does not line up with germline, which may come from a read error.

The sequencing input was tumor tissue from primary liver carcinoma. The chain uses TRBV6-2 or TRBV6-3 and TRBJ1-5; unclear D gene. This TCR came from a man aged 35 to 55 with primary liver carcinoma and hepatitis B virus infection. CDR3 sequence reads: CASSSGNTPRGQPQHF. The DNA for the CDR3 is TGTGCCAGCAGCTCGGGGAACACGCCACGAGGTCAGCCTCAGCATTTT.